A single sample is the source of the 5 T cell receptor beta chains below, sequenced in a study of cytomegalovirus exposure and HLA in healthy donors. The PCR was carried out with 60 Vbeta primers and 13 Jbeta primers. Profiled with immunoSEQ multiplex PCR; TCRdb holds only in-frame clones, not every one. The sample shows about 59,000 clones, about four fifths of them seen only once. The specimen was PBMCs. Receptor source: a man aged 40-50 years in good health and CMV-seronegative.

This clone was observed a single time. This rearrangement joins TRBV28 to TRBJ1-6; 11 bases fit TRBD1. The CDR3 runs 18 residues. Unmatched junction bases numbered 16, after V lost 6 bases and J lost 9 bases. Germline V CDR1 and CDR2: MDHEN, SYDVKM. This CDR3 reads CASSRPGQGAWDSSPLHF. In nucleotides, the CDR3 is TGTGCCAGCAGCCGGCCCGGACAGGGGGCATGGGATAGTTCACCCCTCCACTTT.

The chain joins TRBV7-9 to TRBJ1-2; D not certain. Trimming shortened V by 1 base and J by 5 bases, and 5 bases separated the two germline ends. CDR3 size: 12 residues. Germline assignment: CDR1 SEHNR and CDR2 FQNEAQ (reference sequence). In DNA form, the CDR3 reads TGTGCCAGCAGCTTAGACGGTTATGGCTACACCTTC. Translated: CASSLDGYGYTF. Combining the CDR3 with reference TRBV7-9 and TRBJ1-2 gives the whole variable domain DTGVSQNPRHKITKRGQNVTFRCDPISEHNRLYWYRQTLGQGPEFLTYFQNEAQLEKSRLLSDRFSAERPKGSFSTLEIQRTEQGDSAMYLCASSLDGYGYTFGSGTRLTVV.

The rearrangement uses TRBV6-5 and TRBJ1-6; no clear D gene. This CDR3 has 16 residues. CDR1 and CDR2 from the germline V gene are MNHEY and SVGAGI. V was clipped by 0 bases and J by 9 bases, with 15 bases between them. Written as DNA, the CDR3 is TGTGCCAGCAGTTACTCGAGTCTCCAGGAAAGTTCACCCCTCCACTTT. Encoded protein: CASSYSSLQESSPLHF.

This clone was seen more than once but under ten times. The chain is built from TRBV5-5 and TRBJ1-1, with TRBD1 identical over 9 bases. This CDR3 comprises 15 residues. Trimming took 4 bases from V and 1 from J; bases not matched to a gene: 5. Germline V gene sequence: CDR1 SGHKS, CDR2 YYEKEE (reference sequence). CDR3 residues: CASSPQGQGNTEAFF. The CDR3 nucleotides are TGTGCCAGCAGCCCACAGGGACAGGGGAACACTGAAGCTTTCTTT.

The rearrangement joins TRBV11-2 to TRBJ1-2; 11 nucleotides match TRBD1. Per germline, CDR1 SGHAT and CDR2 FQNNGV. CDR3 size: 15 residues. The trim removed 5 bases at V and 4 bases at J, leaving 6 bases unmatched. Here the CDR3 DNA reads TGTGCCAGCAGCCGCGGACAGGGGGCCCCCTATGGCTACACCTTC. The encoded protein is CASSRGQGAPYGYTF. Complete variable domain (other parts from reference TRBV11-2 and TRBJ1-2): EAGVAQSPRYKIIEKRQSVAFWCNPISGHATLYWYQQILGQGPKLLIQFQNNGVVDDSQLPKDRFSAERLKGVDSTLKIQPAKLEDSAVYLCASSRGQGAPYGYTFGSGTRLTVV.